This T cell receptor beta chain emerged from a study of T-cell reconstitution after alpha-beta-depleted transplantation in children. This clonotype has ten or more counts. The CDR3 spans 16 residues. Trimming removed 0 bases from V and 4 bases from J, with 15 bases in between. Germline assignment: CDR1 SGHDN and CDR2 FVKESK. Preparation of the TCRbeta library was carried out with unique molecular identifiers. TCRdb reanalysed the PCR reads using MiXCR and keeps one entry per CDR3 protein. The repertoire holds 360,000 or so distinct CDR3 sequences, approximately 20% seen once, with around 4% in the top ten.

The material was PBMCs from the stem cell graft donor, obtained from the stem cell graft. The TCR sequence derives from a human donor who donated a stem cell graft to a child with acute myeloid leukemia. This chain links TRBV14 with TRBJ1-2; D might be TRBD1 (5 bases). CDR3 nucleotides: TGTGCCAGCAGCCAAGATAGACGGGGCCGAATCTATGGCTACACCTTC. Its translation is CASSQDRRGRIYGYTF. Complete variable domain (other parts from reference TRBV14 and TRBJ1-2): EAGVTQFPSHSVIEKGQTVTLRCDPISGHDNLYWYRRVMGKEIKFLLHFVKESKQDESGMPNNRFLAERTGGTYSTLKVQPAELEDSGVYFCASSQDRRGRIYGYTFGSGTRLTVV.